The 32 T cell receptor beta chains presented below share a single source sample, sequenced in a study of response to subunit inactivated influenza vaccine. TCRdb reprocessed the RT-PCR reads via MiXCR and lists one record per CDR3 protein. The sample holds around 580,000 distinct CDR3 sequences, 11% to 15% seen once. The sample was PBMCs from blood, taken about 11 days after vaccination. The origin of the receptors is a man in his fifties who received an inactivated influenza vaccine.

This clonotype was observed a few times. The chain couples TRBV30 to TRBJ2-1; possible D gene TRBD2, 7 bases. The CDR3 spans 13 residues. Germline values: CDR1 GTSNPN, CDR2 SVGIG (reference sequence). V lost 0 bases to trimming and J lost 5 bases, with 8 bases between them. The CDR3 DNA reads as TGTGCCTGGAGTGTAGGGGGGGACAATGAGCAGTTCTTC. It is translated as CAWSVGGDNEQFF. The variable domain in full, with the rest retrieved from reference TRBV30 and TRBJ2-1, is SQTIHQWPATLVQPVGSPLSLECTVEGTSNPNLYWYRQAAGRGLQLLFYSVGIGQISSEVPQNLSASRPQDRQFILSSKKLLLSDSGFYLCAWSVGGDNEQFFGPGTRLTVL.

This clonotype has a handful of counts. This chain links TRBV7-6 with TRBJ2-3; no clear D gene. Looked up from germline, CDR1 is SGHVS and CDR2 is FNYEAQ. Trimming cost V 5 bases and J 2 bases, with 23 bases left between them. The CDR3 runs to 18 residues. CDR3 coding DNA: TGTGCCAGCAGCCCCCATCTGGCAGGAGAGATCCACACAGATACGCAGTATTTT. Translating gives CASSPHLAGEIHTDTQYF. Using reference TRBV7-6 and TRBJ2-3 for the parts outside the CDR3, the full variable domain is GAGVSQSPRYKVTKRGQDVALRCDPISGHVSLYWYRQALGQGPEFLTYFNYEAQQDKSGLPNDRFSAERPEGSISTLTIQRTEQRDSAMYRCASSPHLAGEIHTDTQYFGPGTRLTVL.

For the CDR3, the DNA is TGTGCCAGCAGCAAACGAATATATAGCGGGGGGGTCCTTCCCACCGGGGAGCTGTTTTTT. Its protein is CASSKRIYSGGVLPTGELFF. The chain couples TRBV21-1 to TRBJ2-2; the tabulated D call, TRBD2, remains unverified against the DNA. TRBV21-1 has pseudogene status. The CDR3 loop spans 20 amino acids.

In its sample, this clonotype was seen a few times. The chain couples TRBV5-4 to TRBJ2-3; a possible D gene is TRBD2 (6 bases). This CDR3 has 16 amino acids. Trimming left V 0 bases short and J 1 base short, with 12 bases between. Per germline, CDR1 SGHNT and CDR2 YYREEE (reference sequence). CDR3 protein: CASSLGFGGGTDTQYF. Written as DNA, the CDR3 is TGTGCCAGCAGCTTGGGGTTCGGCGGGGGCACAGATACGCAGTATTTT.

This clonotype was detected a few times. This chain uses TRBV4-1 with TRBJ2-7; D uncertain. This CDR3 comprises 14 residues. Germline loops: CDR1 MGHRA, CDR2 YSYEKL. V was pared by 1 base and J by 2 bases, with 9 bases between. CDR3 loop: CASSQVEQTYEQYF. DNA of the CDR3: TGCGCCAGCAGCCAAGTAGAACAGACCTACGAGCAGTACTTC.

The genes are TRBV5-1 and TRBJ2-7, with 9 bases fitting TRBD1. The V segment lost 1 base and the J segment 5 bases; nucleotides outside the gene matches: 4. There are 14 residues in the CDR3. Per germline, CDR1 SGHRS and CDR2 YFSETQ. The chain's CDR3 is CASSLTGGADEQYF. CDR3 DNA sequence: TGCGCCAGCAGCTTGACAGGGGGCGCGGACGAGCAGTACTTC.

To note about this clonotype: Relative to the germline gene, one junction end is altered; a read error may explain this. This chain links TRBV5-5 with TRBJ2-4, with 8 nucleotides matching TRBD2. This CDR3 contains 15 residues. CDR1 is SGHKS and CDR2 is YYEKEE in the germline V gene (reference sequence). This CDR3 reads CASSFDGLAKNIQCF. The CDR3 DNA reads TGTGCCAGCAGCTTTGACGGACTAGCCAAAAACATTCAGTGCTTC.

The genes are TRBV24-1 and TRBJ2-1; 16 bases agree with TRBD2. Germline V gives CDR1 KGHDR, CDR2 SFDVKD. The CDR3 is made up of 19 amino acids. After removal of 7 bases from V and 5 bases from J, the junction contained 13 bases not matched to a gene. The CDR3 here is CATSGSTGTSGRADNEQFF. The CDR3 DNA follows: TGTGCCACCAGCGGATCCACCGGGACTAGCGGGAGGGCCGACAATGAGCAGTTCTTC.

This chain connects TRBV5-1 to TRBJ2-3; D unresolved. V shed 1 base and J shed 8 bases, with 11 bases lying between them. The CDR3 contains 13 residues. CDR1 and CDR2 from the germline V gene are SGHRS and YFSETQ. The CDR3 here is CASSLNRDGTQYF. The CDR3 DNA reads TGCGCCAGCAGCTTGAACCGAGACGGTACGCAGTATTTT. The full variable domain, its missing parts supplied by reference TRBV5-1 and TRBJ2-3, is KAGVTQTPRYLIKTRGQQVTLSCSPISGHRSVSWYQQTPGQGLQFLFEYFSETQRNKGNFPGRFSGRQFSNSRSEMNVSTLELGDSALYLCASSLNRDGTQYFGPGTRLTVL.

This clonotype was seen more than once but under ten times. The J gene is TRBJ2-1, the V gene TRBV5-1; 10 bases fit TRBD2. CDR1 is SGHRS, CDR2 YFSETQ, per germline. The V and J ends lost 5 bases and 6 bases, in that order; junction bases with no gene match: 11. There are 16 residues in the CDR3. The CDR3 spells CASSPRAGGPSNEQFF. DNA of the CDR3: TGCGCCAGCAGTCCTAGAGCGGGAGGGCCCTCCAATGAGCAGTTCTTC.

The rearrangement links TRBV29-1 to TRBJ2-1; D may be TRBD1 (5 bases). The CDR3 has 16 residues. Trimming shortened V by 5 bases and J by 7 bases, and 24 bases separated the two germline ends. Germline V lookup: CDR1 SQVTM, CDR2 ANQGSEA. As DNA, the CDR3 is TGCAGCGTTCAACGACCCTGGGGCAGTTTTGCAAATGAGCAGTTCTTC. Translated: CSVQRPWGSFANEQFF.

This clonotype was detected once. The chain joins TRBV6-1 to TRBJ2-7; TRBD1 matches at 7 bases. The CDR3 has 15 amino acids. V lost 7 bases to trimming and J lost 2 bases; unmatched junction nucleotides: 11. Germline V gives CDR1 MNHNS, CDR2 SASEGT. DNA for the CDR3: TGTGCCAGCAACTACCGCCGGGACAGAGCCTACGAGCAGTACTTC. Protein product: CASNYRRDRAYEQYF.

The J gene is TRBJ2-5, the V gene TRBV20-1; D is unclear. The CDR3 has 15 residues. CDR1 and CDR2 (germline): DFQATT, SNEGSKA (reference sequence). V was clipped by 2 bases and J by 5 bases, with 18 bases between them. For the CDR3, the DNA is TGCAGTGCTAGAAGGTACAGCTCACCGCGGGAGACCCAGTACTTC. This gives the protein CSARRYSSPRETQYF.

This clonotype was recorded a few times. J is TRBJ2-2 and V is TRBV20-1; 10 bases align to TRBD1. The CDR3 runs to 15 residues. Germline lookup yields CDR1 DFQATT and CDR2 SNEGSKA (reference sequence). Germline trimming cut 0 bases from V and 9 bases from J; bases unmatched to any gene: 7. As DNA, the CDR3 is TGCAGTGCTAGAGATCGGGACAGGGGAAAATGGGAGCTGTTTTTT. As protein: CSARDRDRGKWELFF.

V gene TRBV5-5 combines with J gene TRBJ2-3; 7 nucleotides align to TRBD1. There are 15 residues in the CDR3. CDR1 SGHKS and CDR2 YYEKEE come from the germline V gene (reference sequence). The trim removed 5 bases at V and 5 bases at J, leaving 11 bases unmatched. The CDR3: CASRSPGQPQDTQYF. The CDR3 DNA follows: TGTGCCAGCAGGAGCCCGGGACAGCCCCAAGATACGCAGTATTTT.

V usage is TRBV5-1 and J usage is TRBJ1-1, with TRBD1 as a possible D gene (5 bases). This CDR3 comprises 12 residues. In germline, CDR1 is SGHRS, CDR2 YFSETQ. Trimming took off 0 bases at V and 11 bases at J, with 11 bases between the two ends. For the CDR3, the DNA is TGCGCCAGCAGCTTGGGTGGGGGAGACGCTTTCTTT. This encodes CASSLGGGDAFF.

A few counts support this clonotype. The CDR3 reads CAISIFRDSNVLTF. CDR3 nucleotide sequence: TGTGCCATCAGCATATTCCGGGACAGCAACGTCCTGACTTTC. The V and J genes are TRBV10-3 and TRBJ2-6; 7 bases map to TRBD1. CDR1 ENHRY and CDR2 SYGVKD come from the germline V gene. The CDR3 contains 14 residues. V lost 6 bases to trimming and J lost 9 bases; unmatched junction nucleotides: 8.

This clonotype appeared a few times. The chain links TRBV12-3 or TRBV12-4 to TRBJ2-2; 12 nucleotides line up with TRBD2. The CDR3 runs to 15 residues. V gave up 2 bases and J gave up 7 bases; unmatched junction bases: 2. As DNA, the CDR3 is TGTGCCAGCAGTTTAAGACTAGCGGGAGTCGGGGAGCTGTTTTTT. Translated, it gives CASSLRLAGVGELFF.

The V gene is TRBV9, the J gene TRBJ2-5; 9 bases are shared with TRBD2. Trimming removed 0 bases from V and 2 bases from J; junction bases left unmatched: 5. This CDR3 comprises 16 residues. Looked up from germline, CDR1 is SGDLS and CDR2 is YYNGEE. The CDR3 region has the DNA TGTGCCAGCAGCGTAGGGCCAGCGGGGGGACAAGAGACCCAGTACTTC. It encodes CASSVGPAGGQETQYF.

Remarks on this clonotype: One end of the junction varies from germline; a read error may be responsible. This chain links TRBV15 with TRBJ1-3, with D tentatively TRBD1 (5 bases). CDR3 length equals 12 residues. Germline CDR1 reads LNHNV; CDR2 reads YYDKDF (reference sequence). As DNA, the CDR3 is TGTGCCACCAGCAGAGATTGGGGGATCAGCCATTTT. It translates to CATSRDWGISHF.

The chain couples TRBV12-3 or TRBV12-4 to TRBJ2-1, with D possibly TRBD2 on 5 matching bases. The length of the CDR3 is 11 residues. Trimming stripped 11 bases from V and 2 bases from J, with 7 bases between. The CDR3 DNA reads TGTGCCGAGGGAGCCTACAATGAGCAGTTCTTC. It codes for CAEGAYNEQFF.

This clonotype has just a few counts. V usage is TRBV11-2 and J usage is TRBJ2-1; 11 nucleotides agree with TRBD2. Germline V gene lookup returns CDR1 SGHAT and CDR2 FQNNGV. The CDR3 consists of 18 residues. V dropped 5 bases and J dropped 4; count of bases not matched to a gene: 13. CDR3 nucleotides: TGTGCCAGCAGCCCCCGGGGCTTTAGCGGGGGGGTTTACAATGAGCAGTTCTTC. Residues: CASSPRGFSGGVYNEQFF.

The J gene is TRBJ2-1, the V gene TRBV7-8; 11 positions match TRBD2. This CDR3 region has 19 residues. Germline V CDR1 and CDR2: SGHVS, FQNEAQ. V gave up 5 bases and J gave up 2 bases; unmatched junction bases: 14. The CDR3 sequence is CASSPFSLAGGWTYNEQFF. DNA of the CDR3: TGTGCCAGCAGCCCGTTCAGTCTAGCGGGAGGTTGGACCTACAATGAGCAGTTCTTC.

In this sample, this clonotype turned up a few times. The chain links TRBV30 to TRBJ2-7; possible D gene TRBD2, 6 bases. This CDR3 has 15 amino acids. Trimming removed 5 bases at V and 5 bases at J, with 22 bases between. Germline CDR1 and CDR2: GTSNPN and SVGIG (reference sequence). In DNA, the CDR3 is TGTGCCTGGGGGTCCCCCGGCGGGGCATACAACGAGCAGTACTTC. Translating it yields CAWGSPGGAYNEQYF. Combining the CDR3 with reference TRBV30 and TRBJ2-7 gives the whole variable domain SQTIHQWPATLVQPVGSPLSLECTVEGTSNPNLYWYRQAAGRGLQLLFYSVGIGQISSEVPQNLSASRPQDRQFILSSKKLLLSDSGFYLCAWGSPGGAYNEQYFGPGTRLTVT.

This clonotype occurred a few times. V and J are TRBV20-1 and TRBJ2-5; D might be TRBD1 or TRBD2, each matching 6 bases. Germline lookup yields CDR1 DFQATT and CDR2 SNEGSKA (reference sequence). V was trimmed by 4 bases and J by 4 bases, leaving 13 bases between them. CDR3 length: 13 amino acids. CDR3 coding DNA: TGCAGTGCTACGGGGGCGCTTCTAGAGACCCAGTACTTC. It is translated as CSATGALLETQYF.

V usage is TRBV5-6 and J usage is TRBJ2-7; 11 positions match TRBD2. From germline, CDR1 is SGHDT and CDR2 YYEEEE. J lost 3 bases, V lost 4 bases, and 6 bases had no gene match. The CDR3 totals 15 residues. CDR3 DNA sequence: TGTGCCAGCAGCGGTAGCGGGAGGGCCTTCTACGAGCAGTACTTC. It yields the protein CASSGSGRAFYEQYF.

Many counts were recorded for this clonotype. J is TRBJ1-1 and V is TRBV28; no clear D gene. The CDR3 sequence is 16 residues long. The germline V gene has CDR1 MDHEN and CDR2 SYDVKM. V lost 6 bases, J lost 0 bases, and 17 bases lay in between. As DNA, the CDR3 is TGTGCCAGCAGCCCTGGGATGTGGAGATTGAACACTGAAGCTTTCTTT. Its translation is CASSPGMWRLNTEAFF.

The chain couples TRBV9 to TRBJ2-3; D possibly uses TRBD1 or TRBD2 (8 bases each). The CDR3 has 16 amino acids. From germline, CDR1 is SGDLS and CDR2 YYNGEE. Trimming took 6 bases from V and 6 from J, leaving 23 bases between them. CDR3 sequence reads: CASTQGAGGSGDTQYF. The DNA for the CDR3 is TGTGCCAGCACCCAGGGGGCGGGAGGAAGTGGGGATACGCAGTATTTT.

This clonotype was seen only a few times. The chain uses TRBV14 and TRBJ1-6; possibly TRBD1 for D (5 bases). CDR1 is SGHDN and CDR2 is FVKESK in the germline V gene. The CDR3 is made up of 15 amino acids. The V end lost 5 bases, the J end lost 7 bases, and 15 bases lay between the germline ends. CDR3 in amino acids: CASSSFTGNNSPLHF. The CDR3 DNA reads TGTGCCAGCAGCTCCTTTACAGGCAACAATTCACCCCTCCACTTT.

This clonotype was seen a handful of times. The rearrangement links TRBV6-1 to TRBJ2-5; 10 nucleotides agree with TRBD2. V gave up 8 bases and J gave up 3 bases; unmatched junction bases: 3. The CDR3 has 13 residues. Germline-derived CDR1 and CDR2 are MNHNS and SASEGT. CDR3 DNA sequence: TGTGCCAGCGCAAGCGGGGGGGAAGAGACCCAGTACTTC. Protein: CASASGGEETQYF.

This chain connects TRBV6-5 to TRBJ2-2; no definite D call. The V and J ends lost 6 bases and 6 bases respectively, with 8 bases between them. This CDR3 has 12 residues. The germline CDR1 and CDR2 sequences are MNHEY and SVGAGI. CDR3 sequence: CASRKSSGELFF. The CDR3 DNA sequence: TGTGCCAGCAGGAAGTCGTCCGGGGAGCTGTTTTTT.

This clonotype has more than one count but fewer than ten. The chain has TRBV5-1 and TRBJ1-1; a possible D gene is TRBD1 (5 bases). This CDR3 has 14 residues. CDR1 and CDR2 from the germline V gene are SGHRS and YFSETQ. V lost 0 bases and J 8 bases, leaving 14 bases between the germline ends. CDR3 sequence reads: CASSLAPGGMEAFF. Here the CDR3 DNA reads TGCGCCAGCAGCTTGGCCCCCGGGGGGATGGAAGCTTTCTTT.